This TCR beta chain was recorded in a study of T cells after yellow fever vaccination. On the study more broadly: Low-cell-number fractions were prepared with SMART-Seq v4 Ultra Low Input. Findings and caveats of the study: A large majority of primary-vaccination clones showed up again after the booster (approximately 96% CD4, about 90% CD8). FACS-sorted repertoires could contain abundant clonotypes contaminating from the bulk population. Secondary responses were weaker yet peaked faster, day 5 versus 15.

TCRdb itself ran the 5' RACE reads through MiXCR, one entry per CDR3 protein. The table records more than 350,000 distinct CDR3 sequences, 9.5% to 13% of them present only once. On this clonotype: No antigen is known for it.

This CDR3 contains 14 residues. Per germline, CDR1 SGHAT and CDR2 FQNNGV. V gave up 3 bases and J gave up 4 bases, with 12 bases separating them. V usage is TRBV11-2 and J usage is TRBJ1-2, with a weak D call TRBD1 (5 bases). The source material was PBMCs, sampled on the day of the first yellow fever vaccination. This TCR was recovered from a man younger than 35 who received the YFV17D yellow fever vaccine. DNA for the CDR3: TGTGCCAGCAGCTTTTTCTCAGGGTTCTATGGCTACACCTTC. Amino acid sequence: CASSFFSGFYGYTF.